Below are 10 T cell receptor beta chains sequenced from a single sample in a study of blood T cell repertoires in acute mononucleosis. General study results and limits: GLC-BM-specific selection apparently combined TCR alpha and beta motifs.

As to time point: convalescence about 6 months (5-8 months) after acute presentation (visit 7). TCRdb keeps only in-frame clones here, not all; method: immunoSEQ multiplex PCR. The sample shows about 2,500 clones, roughly 25% of them seen only once. The sample in question was EBV GLC epitope tetramer+ CD8+ T cells sorted from PBMCs, obtained during convalescence from infectious mononucleosis. The subset denotes: CD8 T cells binding tetramer with EBV BMLF1 280-288 peptide (GLC-BM). These receptors were collected from a woman aged 18-29 years with infectious mononucleosis caused by EBV.

To note about this clone: Only one base separates this from a far larger clonotype, so it likely reflects a read error. This specimen includes other DNA sequences encoding the same CDR3. The chain recombines TRBV29-1 with TRBJ1-4; possible D gene TRBD1, 5 bases. Germline loops: CDR1 SQVTM, CDR2 ANQGSEA. CDR3 length: 14 residues. CDR3 sequence: CIVGSGGTNEKLFF. The DNA of the CDR3 is TGCATCGTTGGGTCCGGGGGAACTAATGAAAAACTGTTTTTT.

The rearrangement links TRBV29-1 to TRBJ2-7; D not resolved. The CDR3 length is 11 residues. The ends were cut back, 2 bases at V and 3 bases at J, with 5 bases in the middle. Germline V gene data show CDR1 as SQVTM and CDR2 as ANQGSEA. CDR3 bases: TGCAGCGTTGAACTGGGCTACGAGCAGTACTTC. Translated, it gives CSVELGYEQYF.

This chain connects TRBV29-1 to TRBJ1-4, with 7 positions matching TRBD1. The CDR3 is 14 amino acids. Germline loops: CDR1 SQVTM, CDR2 ANQGSEA. Trimming cost V 6 bases and J 2 bases; bases outside gene matches: 6. This chain's CDR3 is CSVVTGCTNEKLFF. The DNA for the CDR3 is TGCAGCGTGGTGACAGGGTGTACTAATGAAAAACTGTTTTTT.

This clone was counted at least ten times. The CDR3 loop reads CASSSIDGNQETQYF. In nucleotides, the CDR3 is TGTGCCAGCAGCTCAATAGACGGGAACCAAGAGACCCAGTACTTC. V and J are TRBV21-1 and TRBJ2-5; the table's TRBD2 call for D was not verified on the DNA. TRBV21-1 is classified as a pseudogene. The CDR3 has 15 residues.

This clone was observed a handful of times. The chain recombines TRBV7-4 with TRBJ2-5; 7 bases are shared with TRBD1. CDR3 length equals 15 residues. The germline V gene has CDR1 SGHVT and CDR2 SQSDAQ. The junction had 8 bases not matched to a gene; V was cut back by 4 bases and J by 3 bases. The DNA of the CDR3 is TGTGCCAGCAGCTCCCACCTTGACAGGGAAGAGACCCAGTACTTC. It yields the protein CASSSHLDREETQYF.

This clone was counted only a few times. V gene TRBV29-1 combines with J gene TRBJ2-7; 10 positions agree with TRBD1. Germline values: CDR1 SQVTM, CDR2 ANQGSEA. V lost 6 bases to trimming and J lost 0 bases; unmatched junction nucleotides: 8. This CDR3 has 15 amino acids. This chain's CDR3 is CSVGQGGTSSYEQYF. DNA for the CDR3: TGCAGCGTAGGACAGGGGGGGACTAGCTCCTACGAGCAGTACTTC.

By sample fraction, this clone is medium-sized. This rearrangement joins TRBV7-2 to TRBJ2-7; D may be TRBD1 or TRBD2 (5 bases each). CDR1 and CDR2 from the germline V gene are SGHTA and FQGNSA. The CDR3 consists of 14 residues. V lost 6 bases and J 6 bases, leaving 18 bases between the germline ends. CDR3 protein: CASSYAGTATEQYF. The CDR3 nucleotides are TGTGCCAGCAGTTACGCCGGGACGGCAACCGAGCAGTACTTC.

This clone showed up many times. V gene TRBV4-2 combines with J gene TRBJ2-3; D is unresolved. V lost 5 bases to trimming and J lost 5 bases, with 11 bases between them. The CDR3 is 13 amino acids. The germline V gene has CDR1 LGHNA and CDR2 YNFKEQ. The CDR3 region is CASSSESRDTQYF. The CDR3 region has the DNA TGTGCCAGCAGCTCAGAAAGTAGAGATACGCAGTATTTT.

The V gene is TRBV7-9, the J gene TRBJ2-1; 11 bases agree with TRBD2. With V trimmed by 5 bases and J by 4 bases, 7 bases remained unmatched. This CDR3 spans 16 amino acids. CDR1 is SEHNR, CDR2 FQNEAQ, per germline (reference sequence). The CDR3 DNA reads TGTGCCAGCAGCGCGATTGGGACTAGCGGATACAATGAGCAGTTCTTC. Residues: CASSAIGTSGYNEQFF.

In the case of this clone: It is likely a read error: a sequence one base away is far more abundant. The chain is built from TRBV6-1 and TRBJ2-2; D might be TRBD1 (6 bases). Germline assignment: CDR1 MNHNS and CDR2 SASEGT. Trimming removed 3 bases at V and 6 bases at J, with 14 bases between. The CDR3 sequence is 15 residues long. CDR3 amino acids: CASSEGDIAPGELFF. The DNA of the CDR3 is TGTGCCAGCAGTGAGGGGGACATCGCCCCCGGGGAGCTGTTTTTT.